The 8 T cell receptor beta chains below all came from one sample that was sequenced in a study of persistence of HIV-infected CD4 T cells. This was the immunoSEQ version 4 assay in survey mode. Produced via immunoSEQ multiplex PCR; TCRdb's table is partial and in-frame only. This sample carries 5,500 to 8,500 clones, over 60% of them seen once, and the ten largest clones take around 71%. For these receptors, no antigen is known. Lysates of CMV-infected fibroblasts at about 10 ug/mL stimulated these cells. Responding CD4+ T cells were sorted by upregulation of both CD40 ligand and CD69. The specimen was CD4+ T cells sorted from PBMCs after approximately 18-hour stimulation, collected from a patient who received antiretroviral therapy. These receptors came from an adult woman with HIV who was CMV-seropositive.

Points on this clone: Other DNA sequences in this specimen translate into the identical CDR3. The rearrangement joins TRBV7-2 to TRBJ1-1; D is unresolved. Germline V gene lookup returns CDR1 SGHTA and CDR2 FQGNSA. V lost 4 bases to trimming and J lost 1 base, with 13 bases between them. The CDR3 runs 15 residues. Written as DNA, the CDR3 is TGTGCCAGCAGCTCATCCCGACAAGGGAACACTGAAGCTTTCTTT. It specifies CASSSSRQGNTEAFF.

This clone occurred a few times. The chain joins TRBV6-2 or TRBV6-3 to TRBJ2-5, with 9 bases matching TRBD2. Germline CDR1 MNHEY, CDR2 SVGEGT. This CDR3 contains 15 residues. The V gene end was trimmed by 4 bases and the J gene end by 2 bases; junction bases not matched to a gene: 5. Written as DNA, the CDR3 is TGTGCCAGCAGTTTACTTACTAGCGGGCAAGAGACCCAGTACTTC. Protein product: CASSLLTSGQETQYF.

V is TRBV3-1 (or the pseudogene TRBV3-2) and J is TRBJ1-2; 7 bases align to TRBD1. Unmatched junction bases numbered 5, after V lost 0 bases and J lost 4 bases. The germline V gene encodes CDR1 LGHDT and CDR2 YNNKEL (reference sequence). This CDR3 has 15 amino acids. CDR3 DNA: TGTGCCAGCAGCCAAGACCTCACAGGGGTCTATGGCTACACCTTC. Translation gives CASSQDLTGVYGYTF.

This chain uses TRBV25-1 with TRBJ2-7, with D maybe TRBD2 (6 bases). Germline assignment: CDR1 MGHDK and CDR2 SYGVNS. Trimming cost V 6 bases and J 0 bases, with 12 bases left between them. This CDR3 contains 14 residues. The CDR3 here is CASRRGSSSYEQYF. The CDR3, as DNA: TGTGCCAGCAGGCGGGGTTCGTCCTCCTACGAGCAGTACTTC.

This clone occurred a few times. This chain links TRBV28 with TRBJ1-2, with D perhaps matching TRBD1 (5 bases). Germline V CDR1 and CDR2: MDHEN, SYDVKM. V gave up 8 bases and J gave up 1 base, with 26 bases separating them. The CDR3 length is 18 residues. The CDR3 DNA sequence: TGTGCCAGCTCCCTCCGTTCGGGGCAGCTCCTCCTTAACTATGGCTACACCTTC. The encoded protein is CASSLRSGQLLLNYGYTF.

A single count supports this clone. The chain joins TRBV7-2 to TRBJ1-2; TRBD1 is a possible D gene (6 bases). Looked up from germline, CDR1 is SGHTA and CDR2 is FQGNSA. V gave up 4 bases and J gave up 4 bases, with 16 bases separating them. The CDR3 covers 15 residues. In DNA form, the CDR3 reads TGTGCCAGCAGCTCTGGGGGGGGGCTATCCTATGGCTACACCTTC. Amino acids: CASSSGGGLSYGYTF.

The genes are TRBV28 and TRBJ1-1, with a possible D match to TRBD1 (5 bases). The CDR3 spans 14 residues. Germline-derived CDR1 and CDR2 are MDHEN and SYDVKM. The ends were cut back, 7 bases at V and 4 bases at J, with 16 bases in the middle. CDR3 loop: CASITGLRGTEAFF. DNA of the CDR3: TGTGCCAGCATCACGGGACTAAGAGGCACTGAAGCTTTCTTT.

The rearrangement joins TRBV5-8 to TRBJ1-1; 7 nucleotides align to TRBD1. From germline, CDR1 is SGHTS and CDR2 YDEGEE. This CDR3 has 12 residues. The V gene end was trimmed by 0 bases and the J gene end by 11 bases; junction bases not matched to a gene: 4. The CDR3, as DNA: TGTGCCAGCAGCTTGGGGGACAGACTGGCTTTCTTT. It specifies CASSLGDRLAFF.